The clone carrying this T cell receptor beta chain was counted a few times. Its cognate antigen is unknown. This entry belongs to a study of T-cell memory formation after mild COVID-19. The V and J ends lost 3 bases and 13 bases, in that order; junction bases with no gene match: 6. This CDR3 is 13 amino acids long. Germline CDR1 reads KGHDR; CDR2 reads SFDVKD. Whole-study results and caveats: The study detected some responding clones in pre-infection memory, suggesting cross-reactive memory joined.

Each CDR3 protein is one row after TCRdb ran MiXCR on the 5' RACE reads. The sample yields roughly 410,000 distinct CDR3 sequences, 20% to 25% seen once. This chain joins TRBV24-1 and TRBJ1-4, with 8 nucleotides matching TRBD1. The receptor's source is an adult woman who had mild COVID-19 (a few samples of this study predate the infection). Cell type and time point are not known. Source material: PBMCs or a T cell subset sorted from them (not recorded which). This CDR3 is CATSDPWTGRLFF. The DNA for the CDR3 is TGTGCCACCAGTGATCCATGGACAGGGCGACTGTTTTTT.